One sample yielded the 18 T cell receptor beta chains listed below, sequenced in a study of T cell clonality in common variable immunodeficiency. The repertoire was sequenced with immunoSEQ multiplex PCR; TCRdb's copy has only in-frame clones and lacks some. This sample comprises about 44,000 clones, none seen once only. Sequenced sample: peripheral blood mononuclear cells. The source of these receptors is a person aged 18 to 75 in good health.

This clone was found many times. The read halts 3 residues ahead of the CDR3 end, with the missing end drawn from the germline J gene. The rearrangement uses TRBV20-1 and TRBJ2-7; D perhaps matches TRBD1 (5 bases). V shed 5 bases and J shed 3 bases, with 17 bases lying between them. The germline V gene has CDR1 DFQATT and CDR2 SNEGSKA (reference sequence). CDR3 length: 14 residues. The CDR3 loop reads CSASQVGTGYEQYF. The sequenced CDR3 bases are TGCAGTGCTTCCCAGGTAGGAACAGGCTACGAG.

On this clone itself: The CDR3 end is not reached by the read, which stops 3 residues before it; the germline J gene fills it in. The chain carries TRBV5-1 and TRBJ2-7, with 13 bases matching TRBD2. Trimming at V came to 8 bases and at J to 0 bases, leaving 5 bases not matched to a gene. CDR1 and CDR2 from the germline V gene are SGHRS and YFSETQ. This CDR3 has 15 residues. The sequenced CDR3 bases are TGCGCCAGTACACTAGCGGGAGGGTACTCCTACGAG. Amino acid sequence: CASTLAGGYSYE. The entire CDR3 protein is CASTLAGGYSYEQYF.

This clone was seen many times. The read ends 3 residues before the CDR3 terminus; that terminus is restored from the germline J gene. The chain joins TRBV5-4 to TRBJ2-1, with TRBD2 matching over 14 bases. This CDR3 is built from 16 residues. The V gene end was trimmed by 4 bases and the J gene end by 4 bases; junction bases not matched to a gene: 4. Germline V gives CDR1 SGHNT, CDR2 YYREEE (reference sequence). The part of the CDR3 DNA that was read is TGTGCCAGCAGCGGATGGACTAGCGGGGGGTACAATGAG. It is translated as CASSGWTSGGYNE. The full-length CDR3 reads as CASSGWTSGGYNEQFF.

At least ten counts were recorded for this clone. The DNA ends 3 residues before the CDR3 does, and the rest of the CDR3 is filled in from the germline J gene. The chain employs TRBV5-4 and TRBJ2-7; D gene uncertain. The germline V and J ends were trimmed by 3 bases and 2 bases, with 15 bases remaining between them. The CDR3 totals 15 residues. Per the germline V gene, CDR1 is SGHNT and CDR2 is YYREEE (reference sequence). The CDR3 sequence is CASSSSAITTYEQYF. The sequenced part of the CDR3 DNA is TGTGCCAGCAGCTCCTCAGCAATTACTACCTACGAG.

This clone was seen repeatedly, ten times or more. The read is 3 residues too short to cover the CDR3 end, so that end is filled in from the germline J gene. This chain links TRBV28 with TRBJ1-5; 9 bases agree with TRBD1. Trimming at V came to 6 bases and at J to 0 bases, leaving 3 bases not matched to a gene. CDR1 MDHEN and CDR2 SYDVKM come from the germline V gene. The CDR3 has 15 amino acids. The sequenced CDR3 bases are TGTGCCAGCAGCGCGGACAGGGGTAGCAATCAGCCC. This sequence encodes CASSADRGSNQP. From start to end, the CDR3 is CASSADRGSNQPQHF. Full variable domain (rest looked up from reference TRBV28 and TRBJ1-5): DVKVTQSSRYLVKRTGEKVFLECVQDMDHENMFWYRQDPGLGLRLIYFSYDVKMKEKGDIPEGYSVSREKKERFSLILESASTNQTSMYLCASSADRGSNQPQHFGDGTRLSIL.

This clone was seen at least ten times. The read ends 3 residues shy of where the CDR3 ends; the end is completed using the germline J gene. The V gene is TRBV20-1, the J gene TRBJ2-1, with 13 bases lining up with TRBD2. V shed 5 bases, J shed 3 bases, and the junction held 16 bases outside the gene matches. This CDR3 has 19 amino acids. Germline V lookup: CDR1 DFQATT, CDR2 SNEGSKA (reference sequence). The CDR3: CSAEDRARLAGGFYNEQFF. The covered CDR3 bases are TGCAGTGCTGAAGACAGGGCCCGACTAGCGGGAGGATTCTACAATGAG.

This clone occurred many times. The CDR3 goes on 3 residues after the read ends, and that part is filled in from the germline J gene. The chain employs TRBV15 and TRBJ1-2; no definite D call. V lost 0 bases, J lost 0 bases, and 11 bases lay in between. CDR1 is LNHNV and CDR2 is YYDKDF in the germline V gene (reference sequence). The CDR3 is 16 amino acids. The sequenced part of the CDR3 DNA is TGTGCCACCAGCAGAGATGGTAGGGCAGCTAACTATGGC. Its protein is CATSRDGRAANYG. The whole CDR3 sequence reads CATSRDGRAANYGYTF.

This clone has ten or more counts. The read ends 3 residues shy of where the CDR3 ends; the end is completed using the germline J gene. This chain connects TRBV7-9 to TRBJ2-7, with a possible D match to TRBD2 (7 bases). The V gene's germline CDR1 is SEHNR and CDR2 FQNEAQ (reference sequence). The germline V and J ends were trimmed by 11 bases and 2 bases, with 13 bases remaining between them. The CDR3 has 12 residues. CDR3 sequence reads: CAAGDKPYEQYF. The part of the CDR3 DNA that was read is TGTGCCGCGGGGGACAAACCCTACGAG. Full variable domain (outside the CDR3, taken from reference TRBV7-9 and TRBJ2-7): DTGVSQNPRHKITKRGQNVTFRCDPISEHNRLYWYRQTLGQGPEFLTYFQNEAQLEKSRLLSDRFSAERPKGSFSTLEIQRTEQGDSAMYLCAAGDKPYEQYFGPGTRLTVT.

This clone was picked up many times. The read gets to within 3 residues of the CDR3 end, and the germline J gene fills in the rest. V usage is TRBV9 and J usage is TRBJ2-5, with a tentative D call TRBD2 (5 bases). Germline V gene data show CDR1 as SGDLS and CDR2 as YYNGEE. The V end lost 0 bases, the J end lost 2 bases, and 8 bases lay between the germline ends. The CDR3 spans 14 residues. The CDR3 sequence: CASSVDSAQETQYF. CDR3 DNA (partial): TGTGCCAGCAGCGTAGATAGCGCTCAAGAGACC.

This clone was seen ten or more times. The read halts 3 residues ahead of the CDR3 end, with the missing end drawn from the germline J gene. The J gene is TRBJ2-3, the V gene TRBV14; 7 nucleotides agree with TRBD2. This CDR3 contains 16 residues. Germline V lookup: CDR1 SGHDN, CDR2 FVKESK. With V trimmed by 3 bases and J by 0 bases, 6 bases remained unmatched. The CDR3 sequence is CASSHRLASSTDTQYF. The covered CDR3 bases are TGTGCCAGCAGCCATCGACTAGCATCAAGCACAGATACG.

This clone has ten or more counts. The CDR3 is cut off 3 residues early in the read; its end comes from the germline J gene. The chain links TRBV5-6 to TRBJ2-1; 7 bases align to TRBD1. Germline V lookup: CDR1 SGHDT, CDR2 YYEEEE. V shed 4 bases and J 3 bases; nucleotides not matched to a gene: 7. The CDR3 length is 15 residues. The CDR3 region is CASSPIRDSYNEQFF. CDR3 DNA, as far as it was read: TGTGCCAGCAGCCCGATCCGGGACAGCTACAATGAG.

Concerning this clone itself: The CDR3 is cut off 3 residues early in the read; its end comes from the germline J gene. This chain joins TRBV2 and TRBJ1-4; 7 bases agree with TRBD1. The CDR3 is 16 residues long. J gave up 5 bases and V 6 bases, and 12 bases lay outside the gene matches. Germline assignment: CDR1 SNHLY and CDR2 FYNNEI. The CDR3 protein is CASRGRMTGLNEKLFF. CDR3 DNA (partial): TGTGCCAGCAGGGGAAGGATGACAGGGTTGAATGAAAAA.

The sample holds many counts of this clone. The read finishes 3 residues shy of the CDR3 end, and the germline J gene is used to complete it. The rearrangement links TRBV5-4 to TRBJ2-1, with 8 positions matching TRBD2. J lost 3 bases, V lost 3 bases, and 5 bases had no gene match. This CDR3 is built from 15 residues. Germline V gene lookup returns CDR1 SGHNT and CDR2 YYREEE (reference sequence). Partial CDR3 DNA: TGTGCCAGCAGCTCTGTAGCGGGGTACTACAATGAG. It codes for CASSSVAGYYNE. The whole CDR3 protein reads CASSSVAGYYNEQFF.

This clone was detected many times. The read falls 3 residues short of the CDR3 end, and the missing part is taken from the germline J gene. The chain recombines TRBV18 with TRBJ1-1, with 7 bases that match TRBD1. Germline loops: CDR1 KGHSH, CDR2 LQKENI. Unmatched junction bases numbered 11, after V lost 4 bases and J lost 3 bases. The CDR3 contains 16 residues. The sequenced part of the CDR3 DNA is TGTGCCAGCTCACAGGTTATAGGGGGCTCGGACACTGAA. Translating it yields CASSQVIGGSDTE. The CDR3 reads in full as CASSQVIGGSDTEAFF.

This clone has a count of ten or more. The CDR3 end lies 3 residues beyond the end of the read and is filled in from the germline J gene. V gene TRBV4-2 combines with J gene TRBJ2-3; D gene ambiguous. The CDR3 sequence is 17 residues long. V dropped 0 bases and J dropped 3 bases, with 16 bases sitting between them. Germline V gene data show CDR1 as LGHNA and CDR2 as YNFKEQ. The CDR3 region is CASSQDLRAVSTDTQYF. The sequenced part of the CDR3 DNA is TGTGCCAGCAGCCAAGATTTGCGTGCTGTCTCTACAGATACG.

This clone was observed many times. The sequenced fragment ends 3 residues before the CDR3 boundary, so the rest is inferred from the germline J gene. The V gene is TRBV20-1, the J gene TRBJ2-4; 7 nucleotides line up with TRBD1. The CDR3 extends over 14 amino acids. Looked up from germline, CDR1 is DFQATT and CDR2 is SNEGSKA (reference sequence). V lost 4 bases and J lost 0; bases outside the gene matches: 3. CDR3 DNA (partial): TGCAGTGCTACAGGGGGAGCAGCCAAAAACATT. Its translation: CSATGGAAKNI. The complete CDR3 protein is CSATGGAAKNIQYF.

This clone was counted ten times or more. The read halts 3 residues ahead of the CDR3 end, with the missing end drawn from the germline J gene. The J gene is TRBJ1-2, the V gene TRBV7-9; 7 nucleotides line up with TRBD1. The junction had 1 base not matched to a gene; V was cut back by 3 bases and J by 3 bases. Germline CDR1 reads SEHNR; CDR2 reads FQNEAQ (reference sequence). CDR3 length: 13 amino acids. The CDR3 reads CASSFQGDYGYTF. CDR3 DNA (partial): TGTGCCAGCAGCTTTCAGGGGGACTATGGC.

This clone was seen many times. The sequence runs out 3 residues before the end of the CDR3; the remainder is reconstructed from the germline J gene. J is TRBJ2-3 and V is TRBV2; 8 bases align to TRBD1. Germline trimming cut 9 bases from V and 5 bases from J; bases unmatched to any gene: 10. This CDR3 spans 14 amino acids. From germline, CDR1 is SNHLY and CDR2 FYNNEI. CDR3 DNA, as far as it was read: TGTGCCAGAAAACGGACAGGGAATAAAGATACG. This codes for CARKRTGNKDT. The full CDR3 is CARKRTGNKDTQYF.